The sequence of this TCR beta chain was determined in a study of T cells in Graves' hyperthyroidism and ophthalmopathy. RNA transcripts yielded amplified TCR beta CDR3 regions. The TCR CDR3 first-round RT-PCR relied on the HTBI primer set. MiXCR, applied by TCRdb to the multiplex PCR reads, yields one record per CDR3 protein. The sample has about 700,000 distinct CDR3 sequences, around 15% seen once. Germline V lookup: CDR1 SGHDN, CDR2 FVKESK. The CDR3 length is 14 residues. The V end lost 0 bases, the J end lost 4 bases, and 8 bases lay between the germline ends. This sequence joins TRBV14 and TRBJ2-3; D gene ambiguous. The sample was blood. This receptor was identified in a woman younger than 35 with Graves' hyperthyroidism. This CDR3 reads CASSQDLRADTQYF. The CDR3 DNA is TGTGCCAGCAGCCAAGATTTAAGGGCAGATACGCAGTATTTT. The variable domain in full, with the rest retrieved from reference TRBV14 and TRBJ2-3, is EAGVTQFPSHSVIEKGQTVTLRCDPISGHDNLYWYRRVMGKEIKFLLHFVKESKQDESGMPNNRFLAERTGGTYSTLKVQPAELEDSGVYFCASSQDLRADTQYFGPGTRLTVL.